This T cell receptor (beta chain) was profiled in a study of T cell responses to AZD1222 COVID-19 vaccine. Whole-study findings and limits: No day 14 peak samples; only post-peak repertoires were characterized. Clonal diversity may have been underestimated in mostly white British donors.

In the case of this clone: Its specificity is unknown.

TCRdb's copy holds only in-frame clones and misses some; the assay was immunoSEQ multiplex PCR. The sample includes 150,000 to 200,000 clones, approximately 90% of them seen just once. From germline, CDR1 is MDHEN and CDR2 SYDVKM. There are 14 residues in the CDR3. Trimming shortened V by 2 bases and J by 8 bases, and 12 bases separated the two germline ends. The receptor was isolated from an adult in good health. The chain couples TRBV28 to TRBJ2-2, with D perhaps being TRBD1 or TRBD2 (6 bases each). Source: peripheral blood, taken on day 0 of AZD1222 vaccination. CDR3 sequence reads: CASSLRGGGGELFF. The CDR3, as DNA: TGTGCCAGCAGTTTAAGAGGGGGAGGAGGGGAGCTGTTTTTT.